The 13 T cell receptor beta chains listed next were all sequenced from one sample in a study of graft-versus-host responses after intestinal transplantation. The table came from immunoSEQ multiplex PCR; TCRdb's copy has only in-frame clones and leaves some out. The sample includes 95,000 to 150,000 clones, approximately 92% of them seen just once. The antigens of these receptors remain unknown. The sequencing here drew on unstimulated CD4+ T cells sorted from spleen or lymph node cells, taken before intestinal transplant. The receptors originated from a human donor who received an intestinal transplant.

The chain links TRBV11-1 to TRBJ2-5, with 9 bases matching TRBD2. In germline, CDR1 is SGHAT, CDR2 FQDESV (reference sequence). The V segment lost 2 bases and the J segment 1 base; nucleotides outside the gene matches: 5. The CDR3 is made up of 16 amino acids. CDR3 region: CASSLSLREGQETQYF. For the CDR3, the DNA is TGTGCCAGCAGCTTATCCTTGCGGGAGGGCCAAGAGACCCAGTACTTC. The full variable domain, in which reference TRBV11-1 and TRBJ2-5 provide the parts outside the CDR3, is EAEVAQSPRYKITEKSQAVAFWCDPISGHATLYWYRQILGQGPELLVQFQDESVVDDSQLPKDRFSAERLKGVDSTLKIQPAELGDSAMYLCASSLSLREGQETQYFGPGTRLLVL.

The V call is TRBV18, the J call TRBJ2-5, with 7 positions matching TRBD1. V was pared by 0 bases and J by 4 bases, with 5 bases of the junction left unmatched. This CDR3 comprises 15 residues. Germline V gene lookup returns CDR1 KGHSH and CDR2 LQKENI. Here the CDR3 reads CASSPPPAGGETQYF. Here the CDR3 DNA reads TGTGCCAGCTCACCACCCCCAGCAGGGGGAGAGACCCAGTACTTC. Together with reference TRBV18 and TRBJ2-5, the CDR3 gives the full variable domain: NAGVMQNPRHLVRRRGQEARLRCSPMKGHSHVYWYRQLPEEGLKFMVYLQKENIIDESGMPKERFSAEFPKEGPSILRIQQVVRGDSAAYFCASSPPPAGGETQYFGPGTRLLVL.

This chain joins TRBV6-6 and TRBJ2-4, with 12 bases that match TRBD2. Losses at the gene ends were 5 bases for V and 7 bases for J; bases not matched to a gene: 6. This CDR3 has 15 amino acids. CDR1 and CDR2 from the germline V gene are MNHNY and SVGAGI (reference sequence). CDR3 nucleotides: TGTGCCAGCAGTCACCTAGCGGGAGGGAGGAACATTCAGTACTTC. Translated, it gives CASSHLAGGRNIQYF.

The CDR3 region is CSVEVSPRGNTEAFF. The CDR3 region has the DNA TGCAGCGTTGAAGTATCCCCCAGGGGGAACACTGAAGCTTTCTTT. The chain joins TRBV29-1 to TRBJ1-1, with a weak D call TRBD1 (6 bases). V gave up 1 base and J gave up 1 base, with 13 bases separating them. This CDR3 is built from 15 residues. CDR1 and CDR2 (germline): SQVTM, ANQGSEA.

The J gene is TRBJ2-5, the V gene TRBV5-4; 15 bases match TRBD2. The CDR3 loop spans 18 amino acids. In germline, CDR1 is SGHNT, CDR2 YYREEE (reference sequence). V shed 0 bases, J shed 5 bases, and the junction held 8 bases outside the gene matches. In DNA, the CDR3 is TGTGCCAGCAGCTTGGAAGGGACTAGCGGGAGGCGGGGGGAGACCCAGTACTTC. It specifies CASSLEGTSGRRGETQYF.

This clone was counted once. The chain uses TRBV2 and TRBJ2-3; D is unclear. Germline V gives CDR1 SNHLY, CDR2 FYNNEI. With 4 bases removed from V and 5 bases from J, the gap between germline ends came to 16 bases. This CDR3 comprises 15 residues. CDR3: CASSARSRVVDTQYF. Here the CDR3 DNA reads TGTGCCAGCAGTGCTCGCTCAAGGGTCGTAGATACGCAGTATTTT.

This clone was found once. V usage is TRBV2 and J usage is TRBJ2-1; D possibly corresponds to TRBD2 (6 bases). V gave up 4 bases and J gave up 1 base, with 11 bases separating them. The CDR3 covers 15 residues. From germline, CDR1 is SNHLY and CDR2 FYNNEI. This CDR3 is CASSGRGRSYNEQFF. DNA of the CDR3: TGTGCCAGCAGTGGTCGAGGGAGGTCCTACAATGAGCAGTTCTTC. The whole variable domain, filled in from reference TRBV2 and TRBJ2-1, reads EPEVTQTPSHQVTQMGQEVILRCVPISNHLYFYWYRQILGQKVEFLVSFYNNEISEKSEIFDDQFSVERPDGSNFTLKIRSTKLEDSAMYFCASSGRGRSYNEQFFGPGTRLTVL.

This chain uses TRBV18 with TRBJ2-7, with 11 positions matching TRBD1. V shed 3 bases and J 2 bases; nucleotides not matched to a gene: 0. CDR1 is KGHSH and CDR2 is LQKENI in the germline V gene. CDR3 length: 14 residues. The CDR3: CASSPGQGAYEQYF. CDR3 DNA: TGTGCCAGCTCACCGGGACAGGGGGCCTACGAGCAGTACTTC.

This chain uses TRBV6-1 with TRBJ1-2; D ambiguous. Germline lookup yields CDR1 MNHNS and CDR2 SASEGT. The CDR3 has 13 residues. V lost 4 bases, J lost 2 bases, and 8 bases lay in between. The CDR3, as DNA: TGTGCCAGCAGTGCTAGACGGAACTATGGCTACACCTTC. Its translation: CASSARRNYGYTF.

The CDR3 loop reads CASSFDRVGEQYF. The CDR3 nucleotides are TGTGCCAGCAGCTTCGACAGGGTTGGCGAGCAGTACTTC. This chain connects TRBV7-9 to TRBJ2-7, with 7 nucleotides matching TRBD1. Germline CDR1 is SEHNR and CDR2 is FQNEAQ (reference sequence). Trimming took 3 bases from V and 6 from J; bases not matched to a gene: 5. The CDR3 spans 13 residues.

The chain's CDR3 is CASSLRNEQFF. As DNA, the CDR3 is TGCGCCAGCAGCTTGAGGAATGAGCAGTTCTTC. The V call is TRBV5-1, the J call TRBJ2-1; D ambiguous. Looked up from germline, CDR1 is SGHRS and CDR2 is YFSETQ. CDR3 length: 11 residues. Trimming removed 1 base from V and 7 bases from J, with 3 bases in between.

The V gene is TRBV10-3, the J gene TRBJ1-2; D is ambiguous. V gave up 6 bases and J gave up 8 bases, with 19 bases separating them. In germline, CDR1 is ENHRY, CDR2 SYGVKD. The CDR3 extends over 14 amino acids. The CDR3 region has the DNA TGTGCCATCAGCCCTACGGTGGGGTTTGGGGGCTACACCTTC. Encoded protein: CAISPTVGFGGYTF.

This clone was seen just once. The chain carries TRBV4-1 and TRBJ1-2, with 12 nucleotides matching TRBD1. This CDR3 spans 21 amino acids. Germline assignment: CDR1 MGHRA and CDR2 YSYEKL. V was clipped by 0 bases and J by 6 bases; unmatched bases: 20. The CDR3 here is CASSQDRGPPGQGALRNGYTF. CDR3 nucleotides: TGCGCCAGCAGCCAAGATAGGGGGCCGCCGGGACAGGGGGCTCTGAGGAATGGCTACACCTTC.